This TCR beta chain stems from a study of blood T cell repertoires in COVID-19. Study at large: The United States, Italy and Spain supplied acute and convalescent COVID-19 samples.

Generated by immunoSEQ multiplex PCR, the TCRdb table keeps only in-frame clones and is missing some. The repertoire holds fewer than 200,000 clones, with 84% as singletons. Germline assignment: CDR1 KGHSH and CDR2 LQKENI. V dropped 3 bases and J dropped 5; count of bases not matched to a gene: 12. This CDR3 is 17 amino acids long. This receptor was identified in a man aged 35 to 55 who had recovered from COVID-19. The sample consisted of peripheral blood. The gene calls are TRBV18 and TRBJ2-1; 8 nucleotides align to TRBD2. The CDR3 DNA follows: TGTGCCAGCTCACCCCCGAAGCGGGAGCTCTATAACAATGAGCAGTTCTTC. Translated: CASSPPKRELYNNEQFF.